This T cell receptor beta chain stems from a study of T cell responses to AZD1222 COVID-19 vaccine. This clone came up a few times. Antigen unknown. Notes on the study in general: Samples come after the peak T cell response, not at day 14. Reports indicate that nearly half of spike-specific TCRs are directed at unmutated variant regions.

CDR1 is KGHSH, CDR2 LQKENI, per germline. The V end lost 6 bases, the J end lost 2 bases, and 16 bases lay between the germline ends. The CDR3 has 15 residues. Clones were sequenced by immunoSEQ multiplex PCR, and TCRdb holds only the in-frame ones, with some missing. The data contain some 150,000 clones, 65% to 90% of them singletons. The sequence was obtained from an adult who received the MenACWY meningococcal vaccine as a control. The J gene is TRBJ1-1, the V gene TRBV18; TRBD1 is a possible D gene (5 bases). The sample here was peripheral blood, taken 28 days after the second dose of the MenACWY control vaccine. This CDR3 is CASSRPRQLNTEAFF. In DNA form, the CDR3 reads TGTGCCAGCTCTCGTCCTCGACAGTTAAACACTGAAGCTTTCTTT.